Given below is one T cell receptor beta chain in context. This sample was taken from a study of cytomegalovirus exposure and HLA in healthy donors. This CDR3 region has 15 residues. Germline V gene lookup returns CDR1 LNHNV and CDR2 YYDKDF (reference sequence). Trimming pared 4 bases from V and 0 bases from J, leaving 10 bases between. Vbeta (60) and Jbeta (13) primers were used in the PCR. Clones were read by immunoSEQ multiplex PCR, and TCRdb kept only the in-frame ones, dropping some. The table lists tens of thousands of clones, roughly four fifths of them singletons. V usage is TRBV15 and J usage is TRBJ2-1; D is uncertain. Sequenced: PBMCs. The sequence was obtained from a woman aged 25 to 39 in good health and CMV-seropositive. CDR3 in DNA: TGTGCCACCAGCACCCCGTGGAGCTCCTACAATGAGCAGTTCTTC. It yields the protein CATSTPWSSYNEQFF. The full variable domain, with the rest looked up from reference TRBV15 and TRBJ2-1, is DAMVIQNPRYQVTQFGKPVTLSCSQTLNHNVMYWYQQKSSQAPKLLFHYYDKDFNNEADTPDNFQSRRPNTSFCFLDIRSPGLGDTAMYLCATSTPWSSYNEQFFGPGTRLTVL.